These 8 T cell receptor beta chains came from one sample sequenced in a study of blood T cell repertoires in COVID-19. Clones were read by immunoSEQ multiplex PCR, and TCRdb kept only the in-frame ones, dropping some. Of around 33,000 clones listed, 90% are singletons. What was sequenced was peripheral blood. The receptors originated from a man of 80 years or more with acute or convalescent COVID-19.

The chain links TRBV19 to TRBJ2-1; 12 bases fit TRBD1. Germline assignment: CDR1 LNHDA and CDR2 SQIVND (reference sequence). This CDR3 has 16 amino acids. Losses at the gene ends were 5 bases for V and 6 bases for J; bases not matched to a gene: 8. The CDR3 region has the DNA TGTGCCAGTAGTTTCGAAGGGACAGGGGGCTTCAATGAGCAGTTCTTC. Its translation: CASSFEGTGGFNEQFF.

J is TRBJ2-3 and V is TRBV10-3; 7 positions match TRBD2. Losses at the gene ends were 0 bases for V and 1 base for J; bases not matched to a gene: 4. The CDR3 covers 16 residues. In germline, CDR1 is ENHRY, CDR2 SYGVKD. The CDR3 bases are TGTGCCATCAGTGAGTCAACGGGGGGTGGCACAGATACGCAGTATTTT. Its protein is CAISESTGGGTDTQYF.

The genes are TRBV5-1 and TRBJ1-2; the D gene is possibly TRBD1 (5 bases). Germline CDR1 is SGHRS and CDR2 is YFSETQ. The CDR3 contains 15 residues. The V gene lost 0 bases and the J gene lost 5 bases, with 14 bases spanning the gap. The DNA for the CDR3 is TGCGCCAGCAGCTTGGTCGGACAAGTAGGGTATGGCTACACCTTC. Amino acids: CASSLVGQVGYGYTF.

This chain uses TRBV27 with TRBJ2-6, with unresolved D. The CDR3 length is 14 residues. V lost 7 bases and J 0 bases, leaving 7 bases between the germline ends. From germline, CDR1 is MNHEY and CDR2 SMNVEV (reference sequence). The CDR3 region has the DNA TGTGCCAGCACCTTTTCCTCTGGGGCCAACGTCCTGACTTTC. Amino acid sequence: CASTFSSGANVLTF.

The chain has TRBV5-1 and TRBJ2-3, with a possible D match to TRBD2 (6 bases). The CDR3 length is 17 residues. Trimming left V 2 bases short and J 2 bases short, with 18 bases between. Germline V gene sequence: CDR1 SGHRS, CDR2 YFSETQ. This CDR3 is CASSLATRVGLTDTQYF. CDR3 coding DNA: TGCGCCAGCAGCTTAGCGACTAGAGTGGGGCTCACAGATACGCAGTATTTT.

The genes are TRBV28 and TRBJ2-4; 7 bases align to TRBD1. With 5 bases clipped from V and 8 bases from J, the junction kept 6 bases outside the gene matches. Germline assignment: CDR1 MDHEN and CDR2 SYDVKM. This CDR3 has 13 amino acids. DNA for the CDR3: TGTGCCAGCAGTCCGCCACAGGGGCACATTCAGTACTTC. Translated, it gives CASSPPQGHIQYF.

The sample holds one count of this clone. The rearrangement joins TRBV11-3 to TRBJ1-1; a weak D match, TRBD1 (6 bases). CDR1 is SGHNT, CDR2 YENEEA, per germline. The CDR3 runs 17 residues. V was cut by 2 bases and J by 10 bases, with 26 bases left in between. CDR3: CASSLISRQPTGNIAFF. DNA for the CDR3: TGTGCCAGCAGCTTAATTTCCCGACAGCCCACAGGGAATATAGCTTTCTTT.

The chain links TRBV11-3 to TRBJ1-1; 7 nucleotides align to TRBD1. The CDR3 runs to 13 residues. With V trimmed by 2 bases and J by 4 bases, 1 base remained unmatched. Per the germline V gene, CDR1 is SGHNT and CDR2 is YENEEA. The CDR3, as DNA: TGTGCCAGCAGCTTAAACAGGGGCACTGAAGCTTTCTTT. Translating gives CASSLNRGTEAFF.